The T cell receptor (beta chain) under discussion was sequenced for a study of CXCR3-negative and CXCR3-positive naive CD8 T cells. Whole-study findings and limits: CXCR3 expression dropped partially after cryopreservation, and most assays relied on fresh PBMCs. Sequencing showed both naive subsets with comparably high diversity, and memory CD8+ cells much lower. The study found more hydrophobic TRB CDR3s in CXCR3-positive naive cells than in CXCR3-negative naive cells. Naive cells that were CXCR3-negative or CXCR3-positive used TRBV-TRBJ genes alike, while memory cells diverged.

As concerns this clonotype: The target antigen is unknown.

The authors made the TRB cDNA libraries by 5' RACE using UMI labels. No DNA is given; TCRdb re-called the 5' RACE reads and lists each CDR3 protein once. Its clone listing holds over 6,500 distinct CDR3 sequences. Germline CDR1 is SGHRS and CDR2 is YFSETQ. The CDR3 covers 15 residues. The rearrangement links TRBV5-1 to TRBJ2-5; the D gene TCRdb calls, TRBD2, cannot be checked with no DNA. Sequencing was carried out using naive CXCR3- CD8+ T cells from blood. The subset is: CD45RO-CCR7+CD27+CD95- naive CD8+ T cells lacking CXCR3 (TNR3-). The clonotype comes from a human donor in good health. Some clones in this sample may be carry-over from other donors' samples. The CDR3 region is CASSLIERAGETQYF.